Shown below are 16 T cell receptor beta chains from a single sample sequenced in a study of PD-L1 blockade in urothelial cancer. Generated by immunoSEQ multiplex PCR, the TCRdb table keeps only in-frame clones and is missing some. This table has approximately 50,000 clones, around four fifths appearing once. Time point here: pretreatment peripheral blood. This material consisted of PBMCs, taken around atezolizumab (anti-PD-L1) treatment. All receptors come from a man in his 70s with urothelial cancer.

The chain links TRBV7-8 to TRBJ2-7, with TRBD1 matching 8 bases. Germline V gene data show CDR1 as SGHVS and CDR2 as FQNEAQ. This CDR3 has 15 amino acids. After removal of 5 bases from V and 6 bases from J, the junction contained 12 bases not matched to a gene. DNA for the CDR3: TGTGCCAGCAGCCTAGGACAGGGTACCGGGGGCGAGCAGTACTTC. Residues: CASSLGQGTGGEQYF.

The J gene is TRBJ2-5, the V gene TRBV7-8, with 12 bases that match TRBD2. Germline values: CDR1 SGHVS, CDR2 FQNEAQ. This CDR3 spans 17 amino acids. V shed 1 base and J 5 bases; nucleotides not matched to a gene: 8. This CDR3 is CASSLEIGTSGGETQYF. The CDR3 nucleotides read TGTGCCAGCAGCTTAGAAATAGGAACTAGCGGGGGGGAGACCCAGTACTTC.

The gene calls are TRBV11-2 and TRBJ1-3, with a tentative D call TRBD1 (6 bases). Trimming shortened V by 5 bases and J by 8 bases, and 16 bases separated the two germline ends. The CDR3 is 14 amino acids. Germline CDR1 SGHAT, CDR2 FQNNGV. The CDR3 spells CASSQTQGRDTIYF. The CDR3 DNA is TGTGCCAGCAGCCAAACTCAGGGGAGAGACACCATATATTTT.

The chain recombines TRBV4-3 with TRBJ2-2; TRBD1 aligns across 10 bases. Germline CDR1 is LGHNA and CDR2 is YSLEER. The CDR3 contains 15 residues. V was pared by 3 bases and J by 3 bases, with 1 base of the junction left unmatched. CDR3 nucleotide sequence: TGCGCCAGCAGCCACGGGACAGGGGACACCGGGGAGCTGTTTTTT. Translating it yields CASSHGTGDTGELFF.

The chain recombines TRBV18 with TRBJ2-2; the D gene is possibly TRBD2 (5 bases). Germline V lookup: CDR1 KGHSH, CDR2 LQKENI. V was cut by 3 bases and J by 5 bases, with 13 bases left in between. The CDR3 consists of 15 residues. In DNA, the CDR3 is TGTGCCAGCTCACCTACCCGGGGTGAGACCGGGGAGCTGTTTTTT. Protein product: CASSPTRGETGELFF. Complete variable domain (other parts from reference TRBV18 and TRBJ2-2): NAGVMQNPRHLVRRRGQEARLRCSPMKGHSHVYWYRQLPEEGLKFMVYLQKENIIDESGMPKERFSAEFPKEGPSILRIQQVVRGDSAAYFCASSPTRGETGELFFGEGSRLTVL.

This clone has a handful of counts. The J gene is TRBJ1-2, the V gene TRBV19; TRBD1 is a possible D gene (5 bases). Germline values: CDR1 LNHDA, CDR2 SQIVND (reference sequence). V gave up 7 bases and J gave up 5 bases, with 14 bases separating them. The CDR3 spans 13 residues. The CDR3 region is CASTVEGRYGYTF. Here the CDR3 DNA reads TGTGCCAGTACTGTGGAGGGGAGGTATGGCTACACCTTC.

The gene calls are TRBV14 and TRBJ1-1; 7 bases agree with TRBD1. With V trimmed by 1 base and J by 3 bases, 5 bases remained unmatched. CDR1 and CDR2 from the germline V gene are SGHDN and FVKESK. The CDR3 spans 15 residues. DNA of the CDR3: TGTGCCAGCAGCCAAGCAAGGGGGCGGTACACTGAAGCTTTCTTT. This codes for CASSQARGRYTEAFF.

The genes are TRBV15 and TRBJ2-1, with 8 bases lining up with TRBD1. The CDR3 extends over 17 amino acids. Trimming took 1 base from V and 0 from J; bases not matched to a gene: 5. Germline V gene lookup returns CDR1 LNHNV and CDR2 YYDKDF (reference sequence). CDR3 in amino acids: CATSRVGTGSSYNEQFF. The CDR3, as DNA: TGTGCCACCAGCAGAGTTGGGACAGGTAGCTCCTACAATGAGCAGTTCTTC.

The rearrangement joins TRBV7-9 to TRBJ1-2; 9 nucleotides line up with TRBD1. Trimming cost V 4 bases and J 1 base; bases outside gene matches: 4. The CDR3 covers 15 residues. The germline V gene encodes CDR1 SEHNR and CDR2 FQNEAQ (reference sequence). This chain's CDR3 is CASSSGDRVNYGYTF. In nucleotides, the CDR3 is TGTGCCAGCAGCTCCGGGGACAGGGTTAACTATGGCTACACCTTC.

The gene calls are TRBV11-2 and TRBJ2-3; no definite D call. This CDR3 has 12 amino acids. Looked up from germline, CDR1 is SGHAT and CDR2 is FQNNGV. V lost 0 bases, J lost 7 bases, and 5 bases lay in between. The CDR3 here is CASSLDLYTQYF. The CDR3 coding sequence is TGTGCCAGCAGCTTAGATTTATATACGCAGTATTTT.

The chain carries TRBV6-1 and TRBJ2-7; 8 bases line up with TRBD1. There are 15 residues in the CDR3. J lost 7 bases, V lost 4 bases, and 12 bases had no gene match. Germline V lookup: CDR1 MNHNS, CDR2 SASEGT. CDR3 sequence reads: CASSGGTGTIGEQYF. The DNA of the CDR3 is TGTGCCAGCAGTGGGGGGACAGGCACCATTGGAGAGCAGTACTTC.

The genes are TRBV2 and TRBJ2-5, with D perhaps matching TRBD2 (5 bases). Germline CDR1 is SNHLY and CDR2 is FYNNEI. Trimming left V 6 bases short and J 0 bases short, with 11 bases between. The CDR3 spans 14 residues. CDR3 coding DNA: TGTGCCAGCAGCGTTGGAGGATACCAAGAGACCCAGTACTTC. This encodes CASSVGGYQETQYF.

This clone has a handful of counts. V is TRBV15 and J is TRBJ1-2; the match to TRBD1 covers 7 bases. J lost 4 bases, V lost 5 bases, and 7 bases had no gene match. The CDR3 loop spans 14 amino acids. CDR1 LNHNV and CDR2 YYDKDF come from the germline V gene (reference sequence). The CDR3 DNA reads TGTGCCACCAGCGGAAGGGACAGCAGCTATGGCTACACCTTC. As protein: CATSGRDSSYGYTF.

The CDR3 loop reads CAWNARQNTEAFF. The CDR3 DNA is TGTGCCTGGAATGCCAGGCAGAACACTGAAGCTTTCTTT. The J gene is TRBJ1-1, the V gene TRBV30; D is ambiguous. This CDR3 region has 13 residues. V was shortened by 4 bases and J by 1 base, with 10 bases between the two germline ends. Germline values: CDR1 GTSNPN, CDR2 SVGIG (reference sequence).

This clone was seen once. The chain uses TRBV5-1 and TRBJ1-2; 7 bases are shared with TRBD1. The junction had 4 bases not matched to a gene; V was cut back by 4 bases and J by 1 base. Germline V lookup: CDR1 SGHRS, CDR2 YFSETQ. This CDR3 contains 14 residues. The CDR3 sequence is CASSTGTVNYGYTF. DNA for the CDR3: TGCGCCAGCAGCACGGGGACAGTTAACTATGGCTACACCTTC.

V gene TRBV28 combines with J gene TRBJ1-4, with D tentatively TRBD1 (5 bases). CDR3 size: 15 residues. Germline V gene lookup returns CDR1 MDHEN and CDR2 SYDVKM. With 2 bases removed from V and 0 bases from J, the gap between germline ends came to 7 bases. CDR3 loop: CASSLGGATNEKLFF. CDR3 bases: TGTGCCAGCAGTTTAGGGGGGGCAACTAATGAAAAACTGTTTTTT.